The rows below give T cell receptor beta chains drawn from one sample of a study of PD-1 blockade in classical Hodgkin lymphoma. Measured with immunoSEQ multiplex PCR; TCRdb has only the in-frame clones, and not every one. The sample yields approximately 20,000 clones, about 83% seen once. Sequences were obtained from CD4+ T cells from blood. The receptors stem from a human donor with classical Hodgkin lymphoma. CDR3s include the opening cysteine and the closing phenylalanine or tryptophan. A D gene is named only where the DNA matches it firmly. Expanded clones get a size class; other rows say once, few or many, or leave the size out.

TGTGCCAGCAGCCCAAGGGGGGGGGATCAGCCCCAGCATTTT	CASSPRGGDQPQHF	TRBV7-3	-	TRBJ1-5	-
TGTGCCAGCAGCTTAGATGGACCCTGGATCGAGCAGTTCTTC	CASSLDGPWIEQFF	TRBV7-9	-	TRBJ2-1	-
TGTGCCAGCAGTCTAACAGGGATTGGCGAGCAGTACTTC	CASSLTGIGEQYF	TRBV28	-	TRBJ2-7	-
TGTGCCAGCAGCTTCCAGCACAACACCGGGGAGCTGTTTTTT	CASSFQHNTGELFF	TRBV7-9	-	TRBJ2-2	once
TGTGCCAGTAGTACAAGGGGGCGCACCCCCGGGGAGCTGTTTTTT	CASSTRGRTPGELFF	TRBV19	TRBD1	TRBJ2-2	-
TGCGCCAGCAGCTTGGACAGCGGCAGGGAGCAGTACTTC	CASSLDSGREQYF	TRBV5-1	-	TRBJ2-7	few
TGTGCCAGCAGTATTGACAGGGCGAGCTCCTACGAGCAGTACTTC	CASSIDRASSYEQYF	TRBV2	TRBD1	TRBJ2-7	-
TGTGCCAGCATGGGGAACAGCCCGTTAAATTCACCCCTCCACTTT	CASMGNSPLNSPLHF	TRBV2	-	TRBJ1-6	-
TGTGCCAGCAGTTACACTTACGAGCAGTACTTC	CASSYTYEQYF	TRBV2	-	TRBJ2-7	-
TGCGCCAGCAGCCATGGAGACGCAGATACGCAGTATTTT	CASSHGDADTQYF	TRBV4-1	-	TRBJ2-3	-
TGTGCCAGCAGCGTAGGAACAGGCCACACCGGGGAGCTGTTTTTT	CASSVGTGHTGELFF	TRBV9	-	TRBJ2-2	-
TGTGCCAGCAGCCGGGGACTAGCGGGGGGCACAGATACGCAGTATTTT	CASSRGLAGGTDTQYF	TRBV5-6	TRBD2	TRBJ2-3	once
TGTGCCAGCAGTTTATCCTCGGGTCTCTCTGAGACCCAGTACTTC	CASSLSSGLSETQYF	TRBV28	-	TRBJ2-5	-